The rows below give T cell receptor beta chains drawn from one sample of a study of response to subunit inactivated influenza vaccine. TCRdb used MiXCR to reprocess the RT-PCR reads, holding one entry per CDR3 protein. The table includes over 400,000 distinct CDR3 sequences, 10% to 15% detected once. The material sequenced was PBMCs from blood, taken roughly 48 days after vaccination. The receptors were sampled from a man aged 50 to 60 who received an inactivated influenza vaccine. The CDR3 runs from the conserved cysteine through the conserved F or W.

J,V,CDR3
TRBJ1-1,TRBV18,CASSPMGNTEAFF
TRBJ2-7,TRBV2,CASSRDFTYEQYF
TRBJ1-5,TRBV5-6,CASSSGAGTANQPQHF
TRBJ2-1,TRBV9,CASSVGLAGGQIQNEQFF
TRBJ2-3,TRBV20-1,CSARYSGGTDSPQYF
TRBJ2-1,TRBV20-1,CSASKGTSQYNEQFF
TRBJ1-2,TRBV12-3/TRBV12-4,CASSLLTKANYGYTF
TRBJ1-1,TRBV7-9,CASSFGTAEAFF
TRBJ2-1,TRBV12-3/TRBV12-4,CASSLWRGAGEQFF
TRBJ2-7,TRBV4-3,CASSQVGVGDEQYF
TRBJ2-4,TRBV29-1,CSVSTSVLAKNIQYF
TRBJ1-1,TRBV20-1,CSAILGSLGGLNTEAFF
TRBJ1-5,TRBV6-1,CASSDRTGDFQPQHF
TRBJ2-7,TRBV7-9,CASSRDSEYEQYF
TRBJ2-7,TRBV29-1,CSVGLREKGEQYF
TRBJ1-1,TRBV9,CASSVGPVGSLTTEAFF
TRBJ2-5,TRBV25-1,CASSEFGGSATQYF
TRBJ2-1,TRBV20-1,CSATAMTYNEQFF
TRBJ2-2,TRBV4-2,CASGIWGWELFF
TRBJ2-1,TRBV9,CASSAEGTSGYNEQFF
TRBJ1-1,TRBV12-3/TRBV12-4,CASRLGQTEAFF
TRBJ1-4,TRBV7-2,CASSLASYNEKLFF
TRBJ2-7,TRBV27,CASSFEPFYEQYF
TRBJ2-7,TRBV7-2,CASSYTGTGGSSYEQYF
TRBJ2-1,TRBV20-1,CSASGGVKSNYNEQFF
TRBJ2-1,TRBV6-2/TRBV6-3,CASSYSDLGRGNEQFF
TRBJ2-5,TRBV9,CASSPRRGNQETQYF
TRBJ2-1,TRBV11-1,CASSLRGTGENEQFF
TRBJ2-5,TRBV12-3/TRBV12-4,CASSLSGQGETQYF
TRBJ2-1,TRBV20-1,CSAWTGTSLGGEQFF
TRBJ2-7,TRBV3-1,CASSQGGTYSSYEQYF
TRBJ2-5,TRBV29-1,CSVTGTGGETQYF
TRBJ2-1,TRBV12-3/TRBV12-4,CASTLAGGTYNEQFF
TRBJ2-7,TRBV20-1,CSASRTSGISYEQYF
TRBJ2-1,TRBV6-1,CAIRWVDEQFF
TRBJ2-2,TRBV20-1,CSASTSGGAGYTGELFF
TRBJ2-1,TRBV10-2,CASSELSSYNEQFF
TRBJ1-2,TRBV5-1,CASSLTPDRQLYGYTF
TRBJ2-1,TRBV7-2,CASSAGLAGEF
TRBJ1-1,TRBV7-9,CASSPGQGVMNTEAFF
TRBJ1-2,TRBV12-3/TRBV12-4,CASKLPGRYGYTF
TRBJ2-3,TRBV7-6,CASSPRLAGGLTDTQYF
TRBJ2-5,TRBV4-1,CASSQDAVVGETQYF
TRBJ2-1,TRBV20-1,CSARGGDYPTQFF
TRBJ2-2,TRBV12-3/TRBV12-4,CASGKDGQGGELFF
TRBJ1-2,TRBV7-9,CASTTLGGAHYGYTF
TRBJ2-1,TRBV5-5,CASSLGVGLAGGQQFF
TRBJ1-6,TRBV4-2,CASSQGWDSPLHF
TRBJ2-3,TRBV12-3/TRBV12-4,CASRTDSTDTQYF
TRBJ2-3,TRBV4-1,CASSQEKRGPDTQYF